Listed below are T cell receptor beta chains from one sample, sequenced in a study of vaccination effects on CD4 cells after COVID-19. These TCRs' antigens remain unknown. Produced via immunoSEQ multiplex PCR; TCRdb's table is partial and in-frame only. The sample carries about 33,000 clones, around three quarters recorded once. This specimen consisted of CD4+ T cells from PBMCs cultured with HCoV-229E spike peptides, obtained after COVID-19 vaccination. These receptors originate from a human donor who received a COVID-19 vaccine. The CDR3 runs from the conserved cysteine through the conserved F or W. D genes are given only for firm matches. A row's size may be missing; if present it is once, few, many or a size class.

V gene	D gene	clone size	J gene	CDR3 DNA	CDR3 protein
TRBV5-4	.	once	TRBJ1-3	TGTGCCAGCAAGGACAACTCTGGAAACACCATATATTTT	CASKDNSGNTIYF
TRBV4-1	TRBD1	few	TRBJ2-7	TGCGCCAGCAGCCAGTCACCGGGACAGGTGATCTCCGAGCAGTACTTC	CASSQSPGQVISEQYF
TRBV5-1	TRBD1	.	TRBJ2-3	TGCGCCAGCAGCCCGGGACAGGGTCTGACAGATACGCAGTATTTT	CASSPGQGLTDTQYF
TRBV11-3	.	.	TRBJ1-1	TGTGCCGGGAAGGAGGAGGCTGAAGCTTTCTTT	CAGKEEAEAFF
TRBV4-1	TRBD2	.	TRBJ2-4	TGCGCCAGCAGCCAAGATCAGGGACTAGCGGGGGAACTAGCCAAAAACATTCAGTACTTC	CASSQDQGLAGELAKNIQYF
TRBV3-1/TRBV3-2	TRBD2	.	TRBJ2-1	TGTGCCAGCAGCCAAGGTCTCGCTAGCGGGGGGGTTAATGAGCAGTTCTTC	CASSQGLASGGVNEQFF
TRBV15	TRBD2	few	TRBJ2-1	TGTGCCACCAGCCCGCGGACTAGCGGAAACAATGAGCAGTTCTTC	CATSPRTSGNNEQFF
TRBV6-2/TRBV6-3	.	.	TRBJ2-1	TGTGCCAGCAGCCCACGAGGGCGGGGGCCAAACAATGAGCAGTTCTTC	CASSPRGRGPNNEQFF
TRBV6-6	.	.	TRBJ2-7	TGTGCCAGCAGCCGGGACCGAACCTACGAGCAGTACTTC	CASSRDRTYEQYF
TRBV25-1	.	few	TRBJ1-6	TGTGCCAGCAGTGAATCGCAGGGGTTTTCACCCCTCCACTTT	CASSESQGFSPLHF
TRBV7-8	.	.	TRBJ1-1	TGTGCCAGCAGCTTAAATTTCAGGGCGAACACTGAAGCTTTCTTT	CASSLNFRANTEAFF
TRBV10-3	TRBD1	.	TRBJ2-2	TGTGCCATCAGTGGGACAGGGGGGACGAACACCGGGGAGCTGTTTTTT	CAISGTGGTNTGELFF
TRBV29-1	.	once	TRBJ2-7	TGCAGCGTTGTCTACAGGGTACCCAACTACGAGCAGTACTTC	CSVVYRVPNYEQYF
TRBV6-5	.	.	TRBJ1-1	TGTGCCAGCAGGAGGAGAGGGGACACTGAAGCTTTCTTT	CASRRRGDTEAFF
TRBV2	.	.	TRBJ2-7	TGTGCCAGCAGTCAAAGGGCGGGACCCGCGTACTTC	CASSQRAGPAYF
TRBV5-1	.	.	TRBJ1-6	TGCGCCAGCAGCTTGATGACAGGCAATTCACCCCTCCACTTT	CASSLMTGNSPLHF